This TCR beta chain was recovered during a study of a mutant IDH1 vaccine in newly diagnosed glioma. Across the study: Earlier care involved radiotherapy, temozolomide, or both, and the majority received both.

TCRdb's table, derived via immunoSEQ multiplex PCR, lists solely in-frame clones and lacks some. The sample contains about 56,000 clones, 70% to 90% of which appear only once. Time point in this sample: week 35, safety follow-up. Every vaccine dose comprised 300 ug of mutant IDH1 20-mer peptide plus topical imiquimod. Looked up from germline, CDR1 is MDHEN and CDR2 is SYDVKM. The CDR3 sequence is 13 residues long. V was shortened by 4 bases and J by 4 bases, with 10 bases between the two germline ends. As regards this clone: What it binds is not known.

The gene calls are TRBV28 and TRBJ1-2; D possibly corresponds to TRBD1 (5 bases). The TCR originated in a man in his forties with glioma. The specimen was PBMCs, collected from a glioma patient whose treatment included an IDH1 peptide vaccine. The CDR3 DNA follows: TGTGCCAGCAGTTATAGGGGATTCTATGGCTACACCTTC. Protein sequence: CASSYRGFYGYTF.